A selection of T cell receptor beta chains follows, all from one sample in a study of response to subunit inactivated influenza vaccine. TCRdb re-analysed the RT-PCR reads in MiXCR, keeping a single row per CDR3 protein. In the table there are hundreds of thousands of distinct CDR3 sequences, 14% of which are singletons. The sequences come from PBMCs from blood, collected 14 to 15 days before vaccination. The receptor set was obtained from a man aged 50 to 60 who received an inactivated influenza vaccine. CDR3s leave out the opening cysteine and the closing phenylalanine or tryptophan. The order of the fields is V gene, J gene, CDR3 protein.

TRBV28,TRBJ2-5,ASSPTFLPVY
TRBV15,TRBJ2-3,ATSTLAGGSERTDTQY
TRBV5-5,TRBJ2-6,ASSRQQGAGANVLT
TRBV10-2,TRBJ2-5,ASSETASGGPTQY
TRBV28,TRBJ2-2,ASSSLAGSTGELF
TRBV15,TRBJ2-3,ATALAGVTSDTQY
TRBV12-5,TRBJ1-2,ASGSGQGSNGYT
TRBV7-3,TRBJ2-1,ASSFAGGRLDEQF
TRBV20-1,TRBJ2-7,SARDRDRGPIPAYEQY
TRBV7-2,TRBJ2-1,ASTQLVRNEQF
TRBV9,TRBJ2-7,ASIKLRYEQY
TRBV12-3/TRBV12-4,TRBJ2-5,ASSSGSRKTQY
TRBV5-1,TRBJ2-5,ASSLRASLQETQY
TRBV5-1,TRBJ2-5,ASSTPGLAAETQY
TRBV25-1,TRBJ2-3,ASTQRGAGDGTDTQY
TRBV5-5,TRBJ1-6,ASRLTGNYNSPLH
TRBV4-3,TRBJ2-1,ASSQRTSGSANEQF
TRBV7-9,TRBJ2-7,ASIRTSGAYYEQY
TRBV7-2,TRBJ2-1,ASSLRRENEQF
TRBV28,TRBJ2-5,ASRPSGGVQETQY
TRBV9,TRBJ2-1,ASSVGRERSSYNEQF
TRBV5-1,TRBJ2-1,ASSAGLDSEQF
TRBV5-5,TRBJ1-5,ASSPGRHSMPQH
TRBV6-2/TRBV6-3,TRBJ2-2,ASSYAYAPTGELF
TRBV7-9,TRBJ2-7,ASSMPGLAGAYEQY
TRBV3-1,TRBJ2-1,ASSQAGGPSYNEQF
TRBV5-1,TRBJ2-1,ASSLDGGFSYNEQF
TRBV28,TRBJ1-2,ASSLTGKNGYT
TRBV20-1,TRBJ2-2,SAKTINTGELF
TRBV15,TRBJ2-5,ASSKQSGVQETQY
TRBV28,TRBJ2-2,ASSPGTTGELF
TRBV7-2,TRBJ2-6,ASSSRKWGANVLT
TRBV4-3,TRBJ1-1,ASSQLQGPEAF
TRBV12-3/TRBV12-4,TRBJ2-1,ASRLGGGVIRVSEQF
TRBV12-3/TRBV12-4,TRBJ1-2,ASSLGVFYGYT
TRBV11-1,TRBJ2-1,ASSLGGQGREQF
TRBV21-1,TRBJ2-5,ASSKSLPSGRRETQY
TRBV30,TRBJ1-1,AWRGHLNTEAF
TRBV7-8,TRBJ2-3,ASSLRLDITDTQY
TRBV5-1,TRBJ2-3,ASSFITGTFDTDTQY
TRBV4-1,TRBJ1-2,ASSQVQARGYGYT
TRBV5-6,TRBJ2-4,ASSLVRTGWAKNIQY